One sample yielded the 5 T cell receptor beta chains listed below, sequenced in a study of human thymus T cells. Resections were taken during corrective heart surgery, and the thymus tissue came from these. Only in-frame clones appear in the TCRdb table, and some are missing; sequencing was by immunoSEQ multiplex PCR. The repertoire holds around 120,000 clones, with more than 90% as singletons. The sequenced sample consisted of thymus tissue. The source of these receptors is a boy under three years old with a congenital heart defect but otherwise immunologically healthy.

This rearrangement joins TRBV7-6 to TRBJ2-3, with a weak D call TRBD2 (5 bases). From germline, CDR1 is SGHVS and CDR2 FNYEAQ. The CDR3 is 15 amino acids. The V and J ends lost 3 bases and 2 bases respectively, with 12 bases between them. This CDR3 reads CASSLSGRTTDTQYF. The CDR3 DNA reads as TGTGCCAGCAGCTTGAGCGGAAGGACCACAGATACGCAGTATTTT.

This chain connects TRBV4-1 to TRBJ1-5, with D unclear. Germline V gene data show CDR1 as MGHRA and CDR2 as YSYEKL. V was pared by 4 bases and J by 3 bases, with 13 bases between. CDR3 length equals 15 residues. The CDR3 sequence: CASSPAATFNQPQHF. DNA of the CDR3: TGCGCCAGCAGCCCAGCCGCGACGTTCAATCAGCCCCAGCATTTT.

This rearrangement joins TRBV7-9 to TRBJ1-1; D unclear. Trimming took off 3 bases at V and 0 bases at J, with 8 bases between the two ends. The CDR3 is 14 residues long. In germline, CDR1 is SEHNR, CDR2 FQNEAQ (reference sequence). CDR3 nucleotide sequence: TGTGCCAGCAGCTTTAGCAGCATGAACACTGAAGCTTTCTTT. This translates into CASSFSSMNTEAFF.

V usage is TRBV27 and J usage is TRBJ2-7; unclear D gene. The CDR3 contains 15 residues. V dropped 2 bases and J dropped 3 bases, with 14 bases sitting between them. Germline CDR1 MNHEY, CDR2 SMNVEV (reference sequence). CDR3 sequence reads: CASSLPQRRDYEQYF. The CDR3 DNA is TGTGCCAGCAGTTTACCTCAGAGGCGAGACTACGAGCAGTACTTC.

This chain links TRBV7-2 with TRBJ2-7; possibly TRBD1 for D (7 bases). CDR3 size: 15 residues. V gave up 1 base and J gave up 3 bases, with 13 bases separating them. Germline V CDR1 and CDR2: SGHTA, FQGNSA. CDR3 region: CASSLDGRDSYEQYF. The CDR3 DNA is TGTGCCAGCAGCTTAGATGGGCGGGACAGCTACGAGCAGTACTTC.